This TCR beta chain was captured by sequencing in a study of neurological immune-mediated disorders. Libraries from sorted cells each used about a million CD4+ or CD8+ T cells. Whole-study results and caveats: The absence of shared CDR3 amino acid sequences among expanded clones across subjects suggests private repertoires in all groups.

This clonotype was detected ten times or more. The target antigen is unknown. Synthesis of cDNA was accomplished via 5'RACE employing 10-nucleotide random UMIs. TCRdb passed the 5' RACE reads through MiXCR, listing each CDR3 protein once. This table holds approximately 27,000 distinct CDR3 sequences, around 25% found once. Germline-derived CDR1 and CDR2 are LNHNV and YYDKDF (reference sequence). Trimming took 3 bases from V and 4 from J, leaving 9 bases between them. The CDR3 length is 13 residues. The receptor was derived from a man aged 45-60 years with HTLV-1-associated myelopathy (HAM/TSP). V gene TRBV15 combines with J gene TRBJ1-1, with D uncertain. Input material: CD4+ T cells from blood. The CDR3 spells CATSSRVSTEAFF. The CDR3 DNA is TGTGCCACCAGCAGTAGGGTATCCACTGAAGCTTTCTTT.